The rows below give T cell receptor beta chains drawn from one sample of a study of T cells in Graves' hyperthyroidism and ophthalmopathy. Each CDR3 protein is one row after TCRdb ran MiXCR on the multiplex PCR reads. The repertoire holds about 290,000 distinct CDR3 sequences, with roughly 15% as singletons. The sequenced sample was blood. Source of these receptors: a woman between 50 and 59 years old with Graves' hyperthyroidism that later progressed to Graves' ophthalmopathy. Each CDR3 is given with its conserved first and last residue. The D gene is left open where the match is weak. Where a row states a size, it is once, few, many or the class of an expanded clone; other rows omit it.

TRBJ1-2	-	TRBV28	many	TGTGCCAGCGGTTTTGGTAACTATGGCTACACCTTC	CASGFGNYGYTF
TRBJ2-7	-	TRBV5-1	many	TGCGCCAGCAGCCTTATGACGGACAGCTACGAGCAGTACTTC	CASSLMTDSYEQYF
TRBJ2-3	TRBD2	TRBV7-9	many	TGTGCCAGCAGCCCGGGACTAGCGGCAGCATGGGAAGATACGCAGTATTTT	CASSPGLAAAWEDTQYF
TRBJ1-2	-	TRBV20-1	-	TGCAGTGCCCTACTCGTAGGCTATGGCTACACCTTC	CSALLVGYGYTF
TRBJ2-3	TRBD2	TRBV10-3	many	TGTGCCATCAGTGAGCCTATCCCCCGGGAGGATAGCACAGATACGCAGTATTTT	CAISEPIPREDSTDTQYF
TRBJ2-3	TRBD2	TRBV5-1	once	TGCGCCAGCAGCTTTCTTAGCGGGAGGGCCGCAGATACGCAGTATTTT	CASSFLSGRAADTQYF
TRBJ2-2	TRBD1	TRBV5-1	-	TGCGCCAGCAGCTTGTGGGGACAGGGGGACACCGGGGAGCTGTTTTTT	CASSLWGQGDTGELFF
TRBJ1-6	TRBD1	TRBV20-1	-	TGCAGTGCTAGAGATCTGGCAGGGGGGAGGTCACCCCTCCACTTT	CSARDLAGGRSPLHF
TRBJ2-5	-	TRBV7-2	many	TGTGCCAGCAGCTTAGACGGGACCCAGGACTTC	CASSLDGTQDF
TRBJ2-7	-	TRBV6-1	many	TGTGCCAGCAGTGAACTCCGGGGCTACGAGCAGTACTTC	CASSELRGYEQYF
TRBJ1-2	-	TRBV5-8	-	TGTGCCAGCAGCCCGGGACGCTTAGACCCATATGTCTACACCTTC	CASSPGRLDPYVYTF
TRBJ2-2	TRBD2	TRBV15	many	TGTGCCACCAGCAGTCGCAGCGGACTAGGACACACCGGGGAGCTGTTTTTT	CATSSRSGLGHTGELFF
TRBJ2-5	-	TRBV7-9	-	TGTGCCAGCAGCCAACAAGGGGGGGTCCGTGGGAACTTC	CASSQQGGVRGNF
TRBJ1-1	-	TRBV7-3	few	TGTGCCAGCAGCTTCAGGAAGGACACTGAAGCTTTCTTT	CASSFRKDTEAFF
TRBJ2-1	-	TRBV2	many	TGTGCCAGCACTATTAGGGACAATGAGCAGTTCTTC	CASTIRDNEQFF
TRBJ1-1	TRBD1	TRBV14	-	TGTGCCAGCAGCCAAGTCGGAAATGGCAGGGGGAAGAATGAAGCTTTCTTT	CASSQVGNGRGKNEAFF
TRBJ2-6	-	TRBV5-4	few	TGTGCCAGCAGCCCGGACCTCTCTGGGGCCAACGTCCTGACTTTC	CASSPDLSGANVLTF
TRBJ2-3	-	TRBV27	many	TGTGCCAGCACTCATGGGCTAGCTCCTCACACGCAGTATTTT	CASTHGLAPHTQYF
TRBJ2-7	-	TRBV15	-	TGTGCCACCAGCAGAGATCGGGGCGGGCCAAGCTCCTACGAGCAGTACTTC	CATSRDRGGPSSYEQYF
TRBJ1-5	-	TRBV18	many	TGTGCCAGCTCATCCACAGGTCAGCCCCAGCATTTT	CASSSTGQPQHF
TRBJ2-3	-	TRBV18	many	TGTGCCAGCTCGATCACAGATACGCAGTATTTT	CASSITDTQYF
TRBJ2-1	TRBD2	TRBV7-9	many	TGTGCCAGCAGCCCGGGAGCGGTAGCGGGAAGGTACAATGAGCAGTTCTTC	CASSPGAVAGRYNEQFF
TRBJ2-7	TRBD1	TRBV11-2	many	TGTGCCAGCAGCTCGCGGGACAGGGGGTACGAGCAGTACTTC	CASSSRDRGYEQYF
TRBJ2-5	-	TRBV24-1	many	TGTGCCACCCGGCGGGGACGTCAACCGTTGGAGACCCAGTACTTC	CATRRGRQPLETQYF
TRBJ1-4	-	TRBV30	many	TGTGCCTGGAGAGAGTCAGGGGCAATTGAAAAACTGTTTTTT	CAWRESGAIEKLFF
TRBJ2-7	TRBD2	TRBV5-1	many	TGCGCCAGCGCCGATGCGGGGACTAGCGGGTACGAGCAGTACTTC	CASADAGTSGYEQYF
TRBJ1-2	TRBD1	TRBV28	many	TGTGCCAGCAGTCCGGAGGGGGCACGCTATGGCTACACCTTC	CASSPEGARYGYTF
TRBJ2-7	-	TRBV28	many	TGTGCCAGCAGCCCATACCAGGGTTGGCAGTACTTC	CASSPYQGWQYF
TRBJ2-7	TRBD1	TRBV5-6	many	TGTGCCAGCAGCCTCGGACAGGGGGCATTCTACGAGCAGTACTTC	CASSLGQGAFYEQYF
TRBJ1-1	-	TRBV5-6	many	TGTGCCAGCAGCGACCTCACAAGGAACACTGAAGCTTTCTTT	CASSDLTRNTEAFF
TRBJ2-1	TRBD2	TRBV11-3	many	TGTGCCAGCAGCCCCCAAGGGACTAGCGGGAAGGGTGAGCAGTTCTTC	CASSPQGTSGKGEQFF
TRBJ2-3	-	TRBV6-1	many	TGTGCCAGCAGTGAATTGAGCGAGAGCACAGATACGCAGTATTTT	CASSELSESTDTQYF
TRBJ2-7	-	TRBV28	many	TGTGCCACGCTCGAGGGTGCTACCTACGAGCAGTACTTC	CATLEGATYEQYF
TRBJ2-5	TRBD2	TRBV5-1	-	TGCGCCAGCAGCTTGGGACTAGCGAGAGGAGAGACCCAGTACTTC	CASSLGLARGETQYF
TRBJ2-7	-	TRBV28	many	TGTGCCAGCAGTTTCCCTTCTCTAGAGGAGCAGTACTTC	CASSFPSLEEQYF
TRBJ2-7	-	TRBV5-6	many	TGTGCCAGCAGGAAGATCGGACCATGGTACGAGCAGTACTTC	CASRKIGPWYEQYF
TRBJ2-2	-	TRBV10-1	few	TGCGCCAGCAGTTTCTACAGGGCCACCGGGGAGCTGTTTTTT	CASSFYRATGELFF
TRBJ2-7	-	TRBV25-1	-	TGTGCCAGCAGTGATTCCCCAGCCTACGAGCAGTACTTC	CASSDSPAYEQYF
TRBJ2-2	-	TRBV2	many	TGTGCCAGCAGTGAAGGAGAGTGGGGACCGCCTAGGGAGCTGTTTTTT	CASSEGEWGPPRELFF
TRBJ2-2	-	TRBV4-1	few	TGCGCCAGCAGCCAAGATCGAGGCTACGGGGAGCTGTTTTTT	CASSQDRGYGELFF
TRBJ1-1	-	TRBV5-6	many	TGTGCCAGCAGCTTGCAGGGTTTCACTGAAGCTTTCTTT	CASSLQGFTEAFF
TRBJ2-7	TRBD1	TRBV29-1	few	TGCAGCGTTGAGGAGGACAGGGCCTACTCCTACGAGCAGTACTTC	CSVEEDRAYSYEQYF
TRBJ2-6	-	TRBV9	few	TGTGCCAGCAGCGTAGCCGGGGGAGTCCTGACTTTC	CASSVAGGVLTF
TRBJ1-3	-	TRBV12-3/TRBV12-4	many	TGTGCCAGCAGTTTGAGGATCAGCAACACCATATATTTT	CASSLRISNTIYF
TRBJ2-6	-	TRBV20-1	-	TGCAGTGCTGGACACTATAGGGGCCGCGGGCACTCTGGGGCCAACGTCCTGACTTTC	CSAGHYRGRGHSGANVLTF
TRBJ1-1	-	TRBV4-1	-	TGCGCCAGCAGCCAGTCGGCAGAAGCTGAAGCTTTCTTT	CASSQSAEAEAFF
TRBJ2-2	TRBD2	TRBV6-2/TRBV6-3	many	TGTGCCAGCACCCGGACTAGCGGGTTGAACACCGGGGAGCTGTTTTTT	CASTRTSGLNTGELFF
TRBJ2-1	TRBD2	TRBV18	many	TGTGCCAGCTCACCACCGTCTAGCGGAGACTACAATGAGCAGTTCTTC	CASSPPSSGDYNEQFF
TRBJ1-2	TRBD1	TRBV5-1	-	TGCGCCAGCAGCTTGGAAGGGACAGGCCCCGGCTTTCCCTATGGCTACACCTTC	CASSLEGTGPGFPYGYTF